The T cell receptor beta chain under discussion was sequenced for a study of T cells in Graves' hyperthyroidism and ophthalmopathy. RNA transcripts provided the source from which TCR beta CDR3 regions were amplified. Researchers ran a first-round RT-PCR on the TCR CDR3 using the HTBI primer set. TCRdb re-called the multiplex PCR reads with MiXCR, one entry per CDR3 protein. The sample consists of some 620,000 distinct CDR3 sequences, 15% to 20% of them appearing once. The CDR3 runs 16 residues. V was shortened by 4 bases and J by 0 bases, with 14 bases between the two germline ends. Germline V lookup: CDR1 SGHNT, CDR2 YYREEE (reference sequence). This clonotype was observed a single time.

J is TRBJ2-1 and V is TRBV5-4; TRBD2 is a possible D gene (5 bases). The material sequenced was blood. The clonotype comes from a woman in her thirties with Graves' hyperthyroidism. The CDR3 nucleotides are TGTGCCAGCAGCGGAACTAGGGTAAGCTCCTACAATGAGCAGTTCTTC. This codes for CASSGTRVSSYNEQFF. Full variable domain (remainder filled in from reference TRBV5-4 and TRBJ2-1): ETGVTQSPTHLIKTRGQQVTLRCSSQSGHNTVSWYQQALGQGPQFIFQYYREEENGRGNFPPRFSGLQFPNYSSELNVNALELDDSALYLCASSGTRVSSYNEQFFGPGTRLTVL.